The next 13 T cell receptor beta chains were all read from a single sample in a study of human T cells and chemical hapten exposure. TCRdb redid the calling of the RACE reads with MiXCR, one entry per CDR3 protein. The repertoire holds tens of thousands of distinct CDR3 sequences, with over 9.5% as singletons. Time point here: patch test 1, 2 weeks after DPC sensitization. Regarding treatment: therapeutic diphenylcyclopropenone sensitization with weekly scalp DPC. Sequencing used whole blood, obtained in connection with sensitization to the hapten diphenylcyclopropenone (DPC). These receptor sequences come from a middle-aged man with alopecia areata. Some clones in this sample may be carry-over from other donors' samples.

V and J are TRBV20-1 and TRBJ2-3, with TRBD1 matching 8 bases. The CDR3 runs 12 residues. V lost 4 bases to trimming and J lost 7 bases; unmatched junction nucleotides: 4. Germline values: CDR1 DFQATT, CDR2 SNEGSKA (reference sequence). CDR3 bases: TGCAGTGCTAACGACAGGGGATATACGCAGTATTTT. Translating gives CSANDRGYTQYF.

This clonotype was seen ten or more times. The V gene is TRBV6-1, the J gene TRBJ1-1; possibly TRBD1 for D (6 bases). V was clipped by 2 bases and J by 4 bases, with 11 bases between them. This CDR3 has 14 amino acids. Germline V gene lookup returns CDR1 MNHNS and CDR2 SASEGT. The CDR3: CASSERQGPTEAFF. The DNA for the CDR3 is TGTGCCAGCAGTGAACGCCAGGGGCCCACTGAAGCTTTCTTT.

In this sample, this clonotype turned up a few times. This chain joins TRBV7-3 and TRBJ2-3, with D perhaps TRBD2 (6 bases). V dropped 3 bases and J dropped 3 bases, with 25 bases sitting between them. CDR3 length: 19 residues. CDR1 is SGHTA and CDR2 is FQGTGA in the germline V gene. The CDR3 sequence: CASSFRDWSSPVETDTQYF. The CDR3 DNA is TGTGCCAGCAGCTTCCGGGACTGGTCCAGCCCCGTCGAGACAGATACGCAGTATTTT.

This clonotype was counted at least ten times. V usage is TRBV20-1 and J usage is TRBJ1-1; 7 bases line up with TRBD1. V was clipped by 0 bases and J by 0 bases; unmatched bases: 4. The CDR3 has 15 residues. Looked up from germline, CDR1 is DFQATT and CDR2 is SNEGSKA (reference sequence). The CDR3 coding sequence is TGCAGTGCTAGAGATAGGACAGGCATGAACACTGAAGCTTTCTTT. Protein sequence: CSARDRTGMNTEAFF.

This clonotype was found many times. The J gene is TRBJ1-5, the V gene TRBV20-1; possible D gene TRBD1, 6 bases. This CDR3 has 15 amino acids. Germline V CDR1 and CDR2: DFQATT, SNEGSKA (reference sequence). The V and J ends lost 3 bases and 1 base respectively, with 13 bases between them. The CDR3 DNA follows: TGCAGTGCTAGGGTATCAGGGGCAAGCAATCAGCCCCAGCATTTT. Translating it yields CSARVSGASNQPQHF.

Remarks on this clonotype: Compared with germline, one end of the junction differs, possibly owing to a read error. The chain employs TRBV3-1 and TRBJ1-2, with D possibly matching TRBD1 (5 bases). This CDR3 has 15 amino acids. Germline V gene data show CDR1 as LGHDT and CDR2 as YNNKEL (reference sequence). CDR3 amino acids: CASSLGAGANYGYNF. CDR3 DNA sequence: TGTGCCAGCAGCCTAGGGGCCGGTGCTAACTATGGCTACAACTTC. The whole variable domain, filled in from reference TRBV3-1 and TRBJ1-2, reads DTAVSQTPKYLVTQMGNDKSIKCEQNLGHDTMYWYKQDSKKFLKIMFSYNNKELIINETVPNRFSPKSPDKAHLNLHINSLELGDSAVYFCASSLGAGANYGYNFGSGTRLTVV.

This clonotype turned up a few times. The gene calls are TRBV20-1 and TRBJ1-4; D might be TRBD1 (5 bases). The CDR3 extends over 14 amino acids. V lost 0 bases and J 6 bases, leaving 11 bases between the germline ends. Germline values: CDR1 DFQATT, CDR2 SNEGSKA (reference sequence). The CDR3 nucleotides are TGCAGTGCTAGAGATACCGGGGGGGATGAAAAACTGTTTTTT. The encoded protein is CSARDTGGDEKLFF.

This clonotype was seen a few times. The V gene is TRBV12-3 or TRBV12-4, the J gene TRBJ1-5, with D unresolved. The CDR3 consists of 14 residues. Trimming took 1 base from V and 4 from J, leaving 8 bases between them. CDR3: CASSLVDTNQPQHF. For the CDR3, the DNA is TGTGCCAGCAGTTTAGTAGACACAAATCAGCCCCAGCATTTT.

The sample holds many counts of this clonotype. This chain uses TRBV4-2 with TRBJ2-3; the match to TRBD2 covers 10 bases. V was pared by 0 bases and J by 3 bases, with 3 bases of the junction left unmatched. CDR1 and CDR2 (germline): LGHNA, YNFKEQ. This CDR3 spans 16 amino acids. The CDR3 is CASSQEAGGGTDTQYF. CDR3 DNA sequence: TGTGCCAGCAGCCAAGAAGCGGGAGGGGGGACAGATACGCAGTATTTT.

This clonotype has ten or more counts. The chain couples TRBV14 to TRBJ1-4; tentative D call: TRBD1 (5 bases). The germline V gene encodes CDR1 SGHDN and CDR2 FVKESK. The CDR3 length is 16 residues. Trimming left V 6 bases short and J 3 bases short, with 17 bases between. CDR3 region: CASSPLGGKANEKLFF. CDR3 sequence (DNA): TGTGCCAGCAGTCCTCTTGGGGGGAAGGCTAATGAAAAACTGTTTTTT.

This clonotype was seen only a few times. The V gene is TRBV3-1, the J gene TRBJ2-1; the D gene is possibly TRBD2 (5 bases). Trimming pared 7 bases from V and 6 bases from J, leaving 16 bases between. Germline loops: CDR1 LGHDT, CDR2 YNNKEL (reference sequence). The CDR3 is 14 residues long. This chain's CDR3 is CASNPRGRINEQFF. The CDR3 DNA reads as TGTGCCAGCAACCCTCGCGGGCGCATCAATGAGCAGTTCTTC.

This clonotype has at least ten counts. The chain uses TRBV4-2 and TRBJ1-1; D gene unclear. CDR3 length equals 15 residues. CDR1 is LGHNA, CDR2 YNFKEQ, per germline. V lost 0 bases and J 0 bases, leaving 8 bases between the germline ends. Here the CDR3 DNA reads TGTGCCAGCAGCCAAGAACGGACGGTGAACACTGAAGCTTTCTTT. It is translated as CASSQERTVNTEAFF.

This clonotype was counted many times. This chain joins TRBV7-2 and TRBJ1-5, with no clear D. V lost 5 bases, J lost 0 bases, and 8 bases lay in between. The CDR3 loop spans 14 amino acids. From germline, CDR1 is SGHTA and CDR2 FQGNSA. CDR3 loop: CASSPDYSNQPQHF. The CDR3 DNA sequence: TGTGCCAGCAGCCCGGATTATAGCAATCAGCCCCAGCATTTT.